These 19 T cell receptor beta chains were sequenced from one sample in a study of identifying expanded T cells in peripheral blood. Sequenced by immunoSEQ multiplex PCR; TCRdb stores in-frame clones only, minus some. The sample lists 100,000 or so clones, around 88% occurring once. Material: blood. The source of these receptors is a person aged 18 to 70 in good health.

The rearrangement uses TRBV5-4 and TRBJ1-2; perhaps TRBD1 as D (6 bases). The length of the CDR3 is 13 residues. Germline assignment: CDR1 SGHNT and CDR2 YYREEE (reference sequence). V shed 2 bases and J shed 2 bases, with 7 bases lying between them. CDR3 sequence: CASSLGQNYGYTF. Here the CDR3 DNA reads TGTGCCAGCAGCTTAGGACAGAACTATGGCTACACCTTC.

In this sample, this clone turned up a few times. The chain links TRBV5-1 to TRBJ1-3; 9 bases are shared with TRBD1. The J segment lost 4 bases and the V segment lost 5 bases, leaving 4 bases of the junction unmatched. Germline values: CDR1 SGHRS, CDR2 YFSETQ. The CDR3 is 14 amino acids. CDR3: CASSTGGSGNTIYF. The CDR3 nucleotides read TGCGCCAGCAGTACAGGGGGCTCAGGAAACACCATATATTTT.

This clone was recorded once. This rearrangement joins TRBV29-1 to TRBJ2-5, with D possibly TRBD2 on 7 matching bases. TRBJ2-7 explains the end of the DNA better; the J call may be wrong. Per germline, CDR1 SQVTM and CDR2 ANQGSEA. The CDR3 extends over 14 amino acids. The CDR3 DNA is TGCAGCGTTGGGGGGGGCCGAGGAGACTACGAGCAGTACTTC. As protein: CSVGGGRGDYEQYF.

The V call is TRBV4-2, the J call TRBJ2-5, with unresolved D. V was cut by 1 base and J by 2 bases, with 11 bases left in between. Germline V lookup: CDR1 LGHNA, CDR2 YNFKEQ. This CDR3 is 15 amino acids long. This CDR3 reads CASSQALRVQETQYF. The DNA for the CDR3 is TGTGCCAGCAGCCAAGCTTTAAGAGTACAAGAGACCCAGTACTTC.

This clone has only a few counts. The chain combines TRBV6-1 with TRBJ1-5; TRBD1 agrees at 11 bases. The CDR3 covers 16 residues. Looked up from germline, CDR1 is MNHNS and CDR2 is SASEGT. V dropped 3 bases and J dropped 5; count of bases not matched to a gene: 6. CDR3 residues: CASSDLGQGAHQPQHF. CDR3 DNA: TGTGCCAGCAGTGACCTCGGACAGGGGGCTCATCAGCCCCAGCATTTT.

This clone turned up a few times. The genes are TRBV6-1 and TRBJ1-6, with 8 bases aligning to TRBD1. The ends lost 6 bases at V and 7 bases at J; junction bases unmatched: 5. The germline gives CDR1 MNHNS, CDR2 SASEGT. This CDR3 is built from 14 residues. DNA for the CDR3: TGTGCCAGCAGCCCAGGGGGCGGGAATTCACCCCTCCACTTT. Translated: CASSPGGGNSPLHF.

The CDR3: CASSFSPRDSYGYTF. The CDR3 DNA reads as TGTGCCAGCAGTTTCTCCCCCCGGGACAGCTATGGCTACACCTTC. V and J are TRBV6-5 and TRBJ1-2; 7 positions match TRBD1. The CDR3 totals 15 residues. Germline V lookup: CDR1 MNHEY, CDR2 SVGAGI. V shed 4 bases and J 4 bases; nucleotides not matched to a gene: 9.

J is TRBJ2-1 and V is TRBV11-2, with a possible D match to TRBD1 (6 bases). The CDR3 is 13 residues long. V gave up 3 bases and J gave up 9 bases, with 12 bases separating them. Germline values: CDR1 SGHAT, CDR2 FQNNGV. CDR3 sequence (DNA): TGTGCCAGCAGCTTTACAGGGAAGGTTGAGCAGTTCTTC. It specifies CASSFTGKVEQFF.

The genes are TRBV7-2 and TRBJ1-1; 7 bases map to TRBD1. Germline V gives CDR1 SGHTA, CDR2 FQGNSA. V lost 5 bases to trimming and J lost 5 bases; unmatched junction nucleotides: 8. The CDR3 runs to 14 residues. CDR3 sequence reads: CASSNRGLGTEAFF. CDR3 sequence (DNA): TGTGCCAGCAGCAACAGGGGCCTGGGGACTGAAGCTTTCTTT.

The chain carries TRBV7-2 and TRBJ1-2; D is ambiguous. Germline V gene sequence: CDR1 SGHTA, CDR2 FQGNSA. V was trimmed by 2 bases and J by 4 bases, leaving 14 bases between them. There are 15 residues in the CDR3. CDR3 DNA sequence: TGTGCCAGCAGCTTACAGTCGACGATGCTCTATGGCTACACCTTC. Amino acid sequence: CASSLQSTMLYGYTF.

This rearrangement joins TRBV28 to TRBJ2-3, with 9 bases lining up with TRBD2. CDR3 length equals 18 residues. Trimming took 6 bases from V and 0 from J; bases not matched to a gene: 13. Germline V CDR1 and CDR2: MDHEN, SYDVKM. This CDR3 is CASSPRWRGGRSTDTQYF. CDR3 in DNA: TGTGCCAGCAGCCCACGCTGGCGGGGGGGCCGGAGCACAGATACGCAGTATTTT.

CDR3 sequence: CASSLQPTYGYTF. The CDR3 DNA sequence: TGTGCCAGCAGCTTACAACCCACCTATGGCTACACCTTC. The chain employs TRBV11-2 and TRBJ1-2; D remains unclear. Trimming removed 2 bases at V and 4 bases at J, with 8 bases between. CDR3 length: 13 residues. Germline CDR1 is SGHAT and CDR2 is FQNNGV.

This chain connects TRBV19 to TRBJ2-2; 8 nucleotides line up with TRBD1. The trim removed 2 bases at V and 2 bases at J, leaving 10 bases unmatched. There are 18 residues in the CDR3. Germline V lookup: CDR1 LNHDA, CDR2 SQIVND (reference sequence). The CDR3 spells CASSISYSGGPNTGELFF. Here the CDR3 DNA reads TGTGCCAGTAGTATATCGTATTCAGGGGGCCCTAACACCGGGGAGCTGTTTTTT.

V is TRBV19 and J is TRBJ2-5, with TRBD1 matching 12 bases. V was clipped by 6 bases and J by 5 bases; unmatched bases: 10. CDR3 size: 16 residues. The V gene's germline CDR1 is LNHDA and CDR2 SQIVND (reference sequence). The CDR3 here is CASRPSLGTGGETQYF. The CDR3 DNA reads TGTGCCAGTAGGCCGAGTCTAGGGACAGGGGGCGAGACCCAGTACTTC.

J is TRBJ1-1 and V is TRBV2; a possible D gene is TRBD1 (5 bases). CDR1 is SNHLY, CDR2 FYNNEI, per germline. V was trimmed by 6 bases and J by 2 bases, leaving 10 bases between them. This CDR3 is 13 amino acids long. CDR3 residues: CASRRDGNTEAFF. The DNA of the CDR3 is TGTGCCAGCAGGAGGGACGGAAACACTGAAGCTTTCTTT.

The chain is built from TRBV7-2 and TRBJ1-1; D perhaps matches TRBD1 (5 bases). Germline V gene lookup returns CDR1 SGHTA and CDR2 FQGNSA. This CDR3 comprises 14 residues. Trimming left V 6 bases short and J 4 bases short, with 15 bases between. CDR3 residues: CASSFDGQGTEAFF. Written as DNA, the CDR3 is TGTGCCAGCAGTTTCGATGGCCAGGGCACTGAAGCTTTCTTT.

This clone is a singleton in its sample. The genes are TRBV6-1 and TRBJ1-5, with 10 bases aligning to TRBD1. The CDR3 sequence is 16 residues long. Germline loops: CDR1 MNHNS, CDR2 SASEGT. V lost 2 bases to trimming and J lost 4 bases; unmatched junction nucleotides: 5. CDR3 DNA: TGTGCCAGCAGTGAAAGAACGGGACAGGGGAATCAGCCCCAGCATTTT. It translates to CASSERTGQGNQPQHF.

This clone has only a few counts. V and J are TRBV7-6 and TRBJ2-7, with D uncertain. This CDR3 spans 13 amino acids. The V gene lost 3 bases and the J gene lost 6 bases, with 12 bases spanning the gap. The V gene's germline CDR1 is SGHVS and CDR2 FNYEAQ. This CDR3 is CASSFQSSTEQYF. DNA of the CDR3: TGTGCCAGCAGCTTCCAGTCTAGTACCGAGCAGTACTTC.

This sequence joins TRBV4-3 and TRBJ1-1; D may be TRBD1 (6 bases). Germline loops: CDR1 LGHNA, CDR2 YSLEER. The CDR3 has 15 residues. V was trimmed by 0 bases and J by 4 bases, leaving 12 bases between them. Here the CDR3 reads CASSQETGAFTEAFF. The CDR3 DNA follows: TGCGCCAGCAGCCAAGAAACGGGGGCTTTCACTGAAGCTTTCTTT.